These 24 T cell receptor beta chains came from one sample sequenced in a study of blood T cell repertoires in COVID-19. Profiled with immunoSEQ multiplex PCR; TCRdb holds only in-frame clones, not every one. This sample yields fewer than 85,000 clones, of which roughly 90% are seen a single time; 9.1% belongs to the top ten. Sequencing was performed on peripheral blood. These TCRs come from a human donor in a cohort sampled during active COVID-19.

The J gene is TRBJ1-1, the V gene TRBV3-1 (or the pseudogene TRBV3-2); 12 bases agree with TRBD1. The germline V gene encodes CDR1 LGHDT and CDR2 YNNKEL (reference sequence). The CDR3 sequence is 18 residues long. The V gene end was trimmed by 2 bases and the J gene end by 0 bases; junction bases not matched to a gene: 7. The CDR3 DNA reads TGTGCCAGCAGCCAACCCGGGACAGGGGGCTTACTGAACACTGAAGCTTTCTTT. Amino acids: CASSQPGTGGLLNTEAFF.

This clone occurred once. The J gene is TRBJ2-3, the V gene TRBV5-4, with D possibly being TRBD1 (5 bases). V lost 4 bases and J lost 3, with 12 bases in between. The CDR3 spans 14 residues. The V gene's germline CDR1 is SGHNT and CDR2 YYREEE (reference sequence). CDR3 DNA sequence: TGTGCCAGCAGCGACAGAGCAGTAACAGATACGCAGTATTTT. Protein: CASSDRAVTDTQYF.

The rearrangement joins TRBV9 to TRBJ2-1; 10 bases are shared with TRBD2. V was clipped by 5 bases and J by 9 bases; unmatched bases: 11. Germline-derived CDR1 and CDR2 are SGDLS and YYNGEE. This CDR3 has 15 residues. For the CDR3, the DNA is TGTGCCAGCAGTGTTCTAGCGGGAGCCCGGGCTGAGCAGTTCTTC. As protein: CASSVLAGARAEQFF.

This clone was observed a single time. This chain joins TRBV19 and TRBJ1-1; unclear D gene. The CDR3 is 15 amino acids. The germline V gene has CDR1 LNHDA and CDR2 SQIVND (reference sequence). Trimming stripped 6 bases from V and 2 bases from J, with 16 bases between. CDR3 loop: CASRSTLRINTEAFF. CDR3 in DNA: TGTGCCAGTAGGTCCACCCTGCGCATAAACACTGAAGCTTTCTTT. Based on the CDR3 plus reference TRBV19 and TRBJ1-1, the full variable domain is DGGITQSPKYLFRKEGQNVTLSCEQNLNHDAMYWYRQDPGQGLRLIYYSQIVNDFQKGDIAEGYSVSREKKESFPLTVTSAQKNPTAFYLCASRSTLRINTEAFFGQGTRLTVV.

The V call is TRBV19, the J call TRBJ1-6; 9 nucleotides match TRBD1. The V and J ends lost 6 bases and 7 bases, in that order; junction bases with no gene match: 7. CDR1 and CDR2 from the germline V gene are LNHDA and SQIVND (reference sequence). The length of the CDR3 is 15 residues. The CDR3 loop is CASSTWTGDNSPLHF. The CDR3 region has the DNA TGTGCCAGTAGCACCTGGACAGGGGACAATTCACCCCTCCACTTT.

This chain joins TRBV29-1 and TRBJ1-1; 8 bases map to TRBD1. The CDR3 runs 13 residues. Germline V CDR1 and CDR2: SQVTM, ANQGSEA. The V gene end was trimmed by 5 bases and the J gene end by 6 bases; junction bases not matched to a gene: 8. As DNA, the CDR3 is TGCAGCGTTCCGACAGGGGTGGGGGCTGAAGCTTTCTTT. Its translation is CSVPTGVGAEAFF.

The chain has TRBV10-2 and TRBJ2-3, with 12 positions matching TRBD2. The CDR3 has 16 amino acids. V lost 2 bases, J lost 7 bases, and 7 bases stayed unmatched. Germline V CDR1 and CDR2: WSHSY, SAAADI. CDR3 bases: TGCGCCAGCAGTGAGACTAGCGGGAGGTTCAGGAATACGCAGTATTTT. This sequence encodes CASSETSGRFRNTQYF.

This clone has just one count. The chain couples TRBV5-1 to TRBJ2-1, with D uncertain. From germline, CDR1 is SGHRS and CDR2 YFSETQ. V shed 4 bases and J shed 2 bases, with 13 bases lying between them. This CDR3 comprises 15 residues. The CDR3, as DNA: TGCGCCAGCAGCCCCATGTACGACACCTACAATGAGCAGTTCTTC. It yields the protein CASSPMYDTYNEQFF.

The chain couples TRBV15 to TRBJ2-7, with TRBD2 matching 7 bases. Germline V gene sequence: CDR1 LNHNV, CDR2 YYDKDF (reference sequence). The V segment lost 6 bases and the J segment 1 base; nucleotides outside the gene matches: 9. The CDR3 is 15 residues long. The CDR3 spells CATRKGGSYSYEQYF. CDR3 DNA: TGTGCCACCAGAAAAGGCGGGAGTTATTCCTACGAGCAGTACTTC.

The DNA of the CDR3 is TGTGCCAGCAGGTCACAGGGGGCCGGAACCTACGAGCAGTACTTC. Translating gives CASRSQGAGTYEQYF. This sequence joins TRBV28 and TRBJ2-7, with TRBD1 matching 9 bases. The V gene end was trimmed by 6 bases and the J gene end by 2 bases; junction bases not matched to a gene: 8. The CDR3 is 15 amino acids. Germline-derived CDR1 and CDR2 are MDHEN and SYDVKM. The whole variable domain, filled in from reference TRBV28 and TRBJ2-7, reads DVKVTQSSRYLVKRTGEKVFLECVQDMDHENMFWYRQDPGLGLRLIYFSYDVKMKEKGDIPEGYSVSREKKERFSLILESASTNQTSMYLCASRSQGAGTYEQYFGPGTRLTVT.

This chain connects TRBV9 to TRBJ2-2; the D gene is possibly TRBD1 (6 bases). Per germline, CDR1 SGDLS and CDR2 YYNGEE. Trimming took off 4 bases at V and 0 bases at J, with 16 bases between the two ends. The CDR3 contains 17 residues. The CDR3 DNA reads as TGTGCCAGCAGCACCCTCTGGGACACGACGAACACCGGGGAGCTGTTTTTT. It translates to CASSTLWDTTNTGELFF.

V is TRBV19 and J is TRBJ1-5; D not certain. This CDR3 has 12 residues. The germline V gene encodes CDR1 LNHDA and CDR2 SQIVND (reference sequence). With 6 bases removed from V and 5 bases from J, the gap between germline ends came to 8 bases. The CDR3 DNA is TGTGCCAGTAGGCGGGGAGATCAGCCCCAGCATTTT. Translated, it gives CASRRGDQPQHF. Full variable domain (remainder filled in from reference TRBV19 and TRBJ1-5): DGGITQSPKYLFRKEGQNVTLSCEQNLNHDAMYWYRQDPGQGLRLIYYSQIVNDFQKGDIAEGYSVSREKKESFPLTVTSAQKNPTAFYLCASRRGDQPQHFGDGTRLSIL.

The gene calls are TRBV29-1 and TRBJ2-1, with TRBD2 matching 10 bases. J was trimmed by 5 bases and V by 4 bases; bases with no gene match: 5. The CDR3 length is 14 residues. Germline CDR1 and CDR2: SQVTM and ANQGSEA. CDR3 DNA sequence: TGCAGCGTTGGGGGGACTAGCGAGAACAATGAGCAGTTCTTC. It encodes CSVGGTSENNEQFF.

This chain uses TRBV6-1 with TRBJ2-3; D might be TRBD2 (5 bases). Per germline, CDR1 MNHNS and CDR2 SASEGT. The CDR3 has 15 amino acids. Trimming removed 1 base at V and 0 bases at J, with 8 bases between. The CDR3 DNA reads TGTGCCAGCAGTGAAGACGGGGTCAGCACAGATACGCAGTATTTT. This translates into CASSEDGVSTDTQYF.

The rearrangement uses TRBV14 and TRBJ2-5; 11 nucleotides align to TRBD2. V lost 1 base to trimming and J lost 4 bases; unmatched junction nucleotides: 5. Looked up from germline, CDR1 is SGHDN and CDR2 is FVKESK. CDR3 length: 16 amino acids. CDR3 amino acids: CASSQGRLAGRETQYF. The CDR3, as DNA: TGTGCCAGCAGCCAAGGTCGACTAGCGGGAAGAGAGACCCAGTACTTC.

This sequence joins TRBV13 and TRBJ1-5; D is unresolved. Trimming removed 4 bases at V and 2 bases at J, with 6 bases between. Germline V gives CDR1 PRHDT, CDR2 FYEKMQ (reference sequence). The CDR3 loop spans 13 amino acids. CDR3 region: CASSYRGNQPQHF. Here the CDR3 DNA reads TGTGCCAGCAGCTACCGGGGCAATCAGCCCCAGCATTTT.

This chain connects TRBV28 to TRBJ1-2; D might be TRBD1 (6 bases). The CDR3 has 14 amino acids. The V end was cut by 6 bases, the J end by 4 bases, with 15 bases between. Germline V gives CDR1 MDHEN, CDR2 SYDVKM. Here the CDR3 reads CASRATGLLYGYTF. The CDR3 DNA follows: TGTGCCAGCAGAGCAACAGGGTTACTCTATGGCTACACCTTC.

The rearrangement joins TRBV27 to TRBJ1-5, with 11 bases lining up with TRBD1. This CDR3 has 14 amino acids. Trimming at V came to 6 bases and at J to 7 bases, leaving 5 bases not matched to a gene. Germline-derived CDR1 and CDR2 are MNHEY and SMNVEV (reference sequence). The CDR3 is CASSPGQGEQPQHF. CDR3 DNA sequence: TGTGCCAGCAGCCCGGGACAGGGGGAGCAGCCCCAGCATTTT.

The chain uses TRBV7-6 and TRBJ1-1, with no clear D. V was shortened by 2 bases and J by 1 base, with 8 bases between the two germline ends. Germline V gene lookup returns CDR1 SGHVS and CDR2 FNYEAQ. The CDR3 totals 14 residues. The CDR3 loop is CASSLLNTNTEAFF. As DNA, the CDR3 is TGTGCCAGCAGCTTACTTAACACGAACACTGAAGCTTTCTTT.

This clone was recorded once. The V and J genes are TRBV28 and TRBJ2-3; D is perhaps TRBD2 (6 bases). Germline V lookup: CDR1 MDHEN, CDR2 SYDVKM. Trimming shortened V by 5 bases and J by 0 bases, and 18 bases separated the two germline ends. CDR3 length: 17 residues. The CDR3 region has the DNA TGTGCCAGCAGTCCCGCGCGGGGCGCGATCAGCACAGATACGCAGTATTTT. Encoded protein: CASSPARGAISTDTQYF.

The V and J genes are TRBV5-1 and TRBJ2-1, with TRBD1 matching over 7 bases. From germline, CDR1 is SGHRS and CDR2 YFSETQ. This CDR3 contains 14 residues. V trimming: 0 bases; J trimming: 7 bases; junction bases outside the gene matches: 4. The CDR3 nucleotides are TGCGCCAGCAGCTTGGGGATACAGGGGAATGAGCAGTTCTTC. Its protein product is CASSLGIQGNEQFF.

The J gene is TRBJ2-2, the V gene TRBV6-1; TRBD2 matches 11 bases. V was clipped by 4 bases and J by 7 bases; unmatched bases: 8. CDR3 length equals 16 residues. The germline V gene encodes CDR1 MNHNS and CDR2 SASEGT. CDR3 protein: CASSGGLAGGGGELFF. The CDR3 nucleotides are TGTGCCAGCAGTGGGGGCCTAGCGGGAGGAGGCGGGGAGCTGTTTTTT.

The chain is built from TRBV5-1 and TRBJ2-1; 8 positions match TRBD1. V lost 7 bases and J lost 7; bases outside the gene matches: 10. The germline CDR1 and CDR2 sequences are SGHRS and YFSETQ. The length of the CDR3 is 14 residues. CDR3 sequence reads: CASGDRGIWNEQFF. The CDR3 DNA sequence: TGCGCCAGCGGAGACAGGGGCATATGGAATGAGCAGTTCTTC. Full variable domain (outside the CDR3, taken from reference TRBV5-1 and TRBJ2-1): KAGVTQTPRYLIKTRGQQVTLSCSPISGHRSVSWYQQTPGQGLQFLFEYFSETQRNKGNFPGRFSGRQFSNSRSEMNVSTLELGDSALYLCASGDRGIWNEQFFGPGTRLTVL.

This chain joins TRBV2 and TRBJ2-5, with D uncertain. The CDR3 length is 13 residues. V lost 1 base to trimming and J lost 2 bases, with 5 bases between them. Looked up from germline, CDR1 is SNHLY and CDR2 is FYNNEI. The CDR3 region is CASSEELQETQYF. The CDR3 DNA sequence: TGTGCCAGCAGTGAAGAACTACAAGAGACCCAGTACTTC.